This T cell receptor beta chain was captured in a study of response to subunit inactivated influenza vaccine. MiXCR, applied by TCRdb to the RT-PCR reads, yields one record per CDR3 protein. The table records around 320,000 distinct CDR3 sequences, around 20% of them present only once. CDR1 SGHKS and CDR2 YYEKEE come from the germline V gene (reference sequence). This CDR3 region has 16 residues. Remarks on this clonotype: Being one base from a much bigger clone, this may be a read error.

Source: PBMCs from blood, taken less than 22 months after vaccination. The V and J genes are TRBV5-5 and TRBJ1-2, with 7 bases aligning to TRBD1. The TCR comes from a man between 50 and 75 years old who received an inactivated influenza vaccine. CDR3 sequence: CASSSEPGQIFYGHTF. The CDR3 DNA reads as TGTGCCAGCAGCTCCGAGCCGGGACAGATCTTTTATGGCCACACCTTC. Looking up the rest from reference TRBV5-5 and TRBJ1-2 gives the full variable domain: DAGVTQSPTHLIKTRGQQVTLRCSPISGHKSVSWYQQVLGQGPQFIFQYYEKEERGRGNFPDRFSARQFPNYSSELNVNALLLGDSALYLCASSSEPGQIFYGHTFGSGTRLTVV.